Listed here are 21 T cell receptor beta chains from one sample, sequenced in a study of control samples from healthy donors and cancer patients. Only in-frame clones appear in the TCRdb table, and some are missing; sequencing was by immunoSEQ multiplex PCR. The sample lists 170,000 or so clones; around 90% were seen once. The sequencing sample was made of blood. The receptors were sampled from a woman aged 40 to 50 in good health.

This rearrangement joins TRBV14 to TRBJ1-1; D is perhaps TRBD1 (6 bases). Germline assignment: CDR1 SGHDN and CDR2 FVKESK. The CDR3 loop spans 13 amino acids. The V end was cut by 2 bases, the J end by 10 bases, with 14 bases between. The CDR3 here is CASSQYGKGVAFF. The CDR3 DNA reads TGTGCCAGCAGCCAATATGGGAAGGGGGTAGCTTTCTTT.

This chain joins TRBV2 and TRBJ1-2, with TRBD1 as a possible D gene (5 bases). Germline V gene sequence: CDR1 SNHLY, CDR2 FYNNEI. V shed 0 bases and J shed 0 bases, with 8 bases lying between them. The CDR3 runs to 15 residues. DNA of the CDR3: TGTGCCAGCAGTGAAGCGCGGGGCACTAACTATGGCTACACCTTC. It is translated as CASSEARGTNYGYTF. The full variable domain, completed using reference TRBV2 and TRBJ1-2, is EPEVTQTPSHQVTQMGQEVILRCVPISNHLYFYWYRQILGQKVEFLVSFYNNEISEKSEIFDDQFSVERPDGSNFTLKIRSTKLEDSAMYFCASSEARGTNYGYTFGSGTRLTVV.

V usage is TRBV7-6 and J usage is TRBJ2-5; TRBD2 aligns across 8 bases. CDR1 is SGHVS, CDR2 FNYEAQ, per germline. The CDR3 has 15 amino acids. V lost 5 bases to trimming and J lost 5 bases; unmatched junction nucleotides: 10. In DNA form, the CDR3 reads TGTGCCAGCAGCCAACTAGCGGCCATTGGTGAGACCCAGTACTTC. This translates into CASSQLAAIGETQYF.

CDR3 sequence (DNA): TGTGCCAGCAGCCCTATGAGCGGGGGACGGTACAATGAGCAGTTCTTC. Translated, it gives CASSPMSGGRYNEQFF. The rearrangement uses TRBV11-2 and TRBJ2-1; TRBD2 aligns across 8 bases. This CDR3 comprises 16 residues. From germline, CDR1 is SGHAT and CDR2 FQNNGV. V trimming: 5 bases; J trimming: 4 bases; junction bases outside the gene matches: 10.

CDR3 amino acids: CASSSQGETGNQPQHF. CDR3 in DNA: TGTGCCAGTAGTTCCCAGGGGGAAACGGGGAATCAGCCCCAGCATTTT. The chain is built from TRBV19 and TRBJ1-5; 7 nucleotides line up with TRBD1. V lost 5 bases to trimming and J lost 4 bases; unmatched junction nucleotides: 11. The CDR3 is made up of 16 amino acids. Per the germline V gene, CDR1 is LNHDA and CDR2 is SQIVND (reference sequence).

The genes are TRBV6-4 and TRBJ2-1, with 8 positions matching TRBD1. CDR3 length: 16 residues. Germline trimming cut 6 bases from V and 9 bases from J; bases unmatched to any gene: 16. The germline gives CDR1 MRHNA, CDR2 SNTAGT. The CDR3 DNA is TGTGCCAGCAGACAACCGGGACAGGAACCAGACTCTGAGCAGTTCTTC. It codes for CASRQPGQEPDSEQFF.

The chain carries TRBV6-5 and TRBJ2-7; D unclear. The germline gives CDR1 MNHEY, CDR2 SVGAGI. The CDR3 extends over 14 amino acids. V was pared by 0 bases and J by 7 bases, with 13 bases between. The CDR3 here is CASSYSGSLGEQYF. In nucleotides, the CDR3 is TGTGCCAGCAGTTACTCCGGGTCGTTGGGGGAGCAGTACTTC.

The chain joins TRBV11-2 to TRBJ1-1; 9 bases line up with TRBD1. The CDR3 spans 17 residues. The V gene end was trimmed by 3 bases and the J gene end by 1 base; junction bases not matched to a gene: 9. Germline V gene sequence: CDR1 SGHAT, CDR2 FQNNGV. Here the CDR3 reads CASSFFWWDRANTEAFF. CDR3 sequence (DNA): TGTGCCAGCAGCTTTTTTTGGTGGGACAGGGCGAACACTGAAGCTTTCTTT.

V and J are TRBV7-9 and TRBJ2-5; 14 positions match TRBD2. With 5 bases clipped from V and 5 bases from J, the junction kept 7 bases outside the gene matches. Germline CDR1 and CDR2: SEHNR and FQNEAQ (reference sequence). The CDR3 sequence is 16 residues long. DNA for the CDR3: TGTGCCAGCAGCACTGGACTAGCGGGGGGTGCTGAGACCCAGTACTTC. Translation gives CASSTGLAGGAETQYF.

This clone was picked up one time. J is TRBJ2-5 and V is TRBV5-1; TRBD1 matches at 9 bases. CDR1 and CDR2 from the germline V gene are SGHRS and YFSETQ. This CDR3 has 15 amino acids. The trim removed 7 bases at V and 1 base at J, leaving 8 bases unmatched. This chain's CDR3 is CASGPGDRVQETQYF. DNA for the CDR3: TGCGCCAGCGGCCCCGGGGACAGGGTCCAAGAGACCCAGTACTTC. Variable domain in full (rest from reference TRBV5-1 and TRBJ2-5): KAGVTQTPRYLIKTRGQQVTLSCSPISGHRSVSWYQQTPGQGLQFLFEYFSETQRNKGNFPGRFSGRQFSNSRSEMNVSTLELGDSALYLCASGPGDRVQETQYFGPGTRLLVL.

The V and J genes are TRBV4-1 and TRBJ2-2, with D hard to call. Per germline, CDR1 MGHRA and CDR2 YSYEKL. V lost 1 base, J lost 7 bases, and 22 bases lay in between. The CDR3 runs 18 residues. CDR3 nucleotides: TGCGCCAGCAGCCAAGCAGGTGGTCTCCTTGATGGGGTCGGGGAGCTGTTTTTT. Protein product: CASSQAGGLLDGVGELFF.

J is TRBJ2-3 and V is TRBV7-9; 13 bases match TRBD2. Germline V gene sequence: CDR1 SEHNR, CDR2 FQNEAQ (reference sequence). The CDR3 loop spans 17 amino acids. Germline trimming cut 4 bases from V and 0 bases from J; bases unmatched to any gene: 4. The CDR3 protein is CASSSGTSGASTDTQYF. Written as DNA, the CDR3 is TGTGCCAGCAGCTCCGGGACTAGCGGGGCTAGCACAGATACGCAGTATTTT.

V and J are TRBV15 and TRBJ1-1; weak D call: TRBD1 (5 bases). Germline CDR1 and CDR2: LNHNV and YYDKDF (reference sequence). The CDR3 spans 16 residues. The V end lost 7 bases, the J end lost 3 bases, and 21 bases lay between the germline ends. As DNA, the CDR3 is TGTGCCACCATAGGAGGGCTAGGGTTGGGGGACACTGAAGCTTTCTTT. Encoded protein: CATIGGLGLGDTEAFF.

The chain couples TRBV11-3 to TRBJ2-5; 7 nucleotides line up with TRBD2. This CDR3 is 15 amino acids long. Germline V gives CDR1 SGHNT, CDR2 YENEEA. The V and J ends lost 5 bases and 5 bases, in that order; junction bases with no gene match: 11. CDR3 coding DNA: TGTGCCAGCAGCCCTAGTGCGGCCGGGGGGGAGACCCAGTACTTC. As protein: CASSPSAAGGETQYF.

This clone was picked up a small number of times. The chain couples TRBV6-4 to TRBJ2-3, with 11 bases lining up with TRBD2. V gave up 6 bases and J gave up 4 bases; unmatched junction bases: 3. Per germline, CDR1 MRHNA and CDR2 SNTAGT. This CDR3 has 14 residues. The CDR3 spells CASSVAGGADTQYF. The CDR3 bases are TGTGCCAGCAGCGTAGCGGGGGGGGCAGATACGCAGTATTTT.

A single count supports this clone. This chain connects TRBV12-2 to TRBJ1-5. TRBV12-2 is designated a pseudogene. This CDR3 has 17 amino acids. CDR3 in DNA: TGTGCAAGTCGCCACCCCGGATGGGTAACTAGCAATCAGCCCCAGCATTTT. It translates to CASRHPGWVTSNQPQHF.

This chain joins TRBV9 and TRBJ2-3; D is unclear. Germline CDR1 is SGDLS and CDR2 is YYNGEE. The V end lost 0 bases, the J end lost 2 bases, and 7 bases lay between the germline ends. The CDR3 covers 14 residues. CDR3 sequence: CASSVGDSTDTQYF. For the CDR3, the DNA is TGTGCCAGCAGCGTAGGGGATTCCACAGATACGCAGTATTTT.

The chain recombines TRBV15 with TRBJ2-5; perhaps D is TRBD1 or TRBD2 (5 bases each). This CDR3 contains 14 residues. Germline-derived CDR1 and CDR2 are LNHNV and YYDKDF (reference sequence). Between the trimmed V and J ends, which lost 4 bases and 5 bases, there was a span of 14 bases. Here the CDR3 DNA reads TGTGCCACCAGCACCCGGGGCATGGAGGAGACCCAGTACTTC. Protein product: CATSTRGMEETQYF.

The chain combines TRBV3-1 (or the pseudogene TRBV3-2) with TRBJ2-5; D gene ambiguous. The CDR3 totals 11 residues. Trimming took off 8 bases at V and 5 bases at J, with 9 bases between the two ends. Germline CDR1 is LGHDT and CDR2 is YNNKEL (reference sequence). This CDR3 reads CASLGLETQYF. The CDR3, as DNA: TGTGCCAGCCTGGGTCTTGAGACCCAGTACTTC.

The chain uses TRBV6-1 and TRBJ1-2; D may be TRBD1 (5 bases). The germline CDR1 and CDR2 sequences are MNHNS and SASEGT. The CDR3 sequence is 13 residues long. V shed 2 bases and J shed 4 bases, with 8 bases lying between them. CDR3 region: CASSERQSYGYTF. CDR3 coding DNA: TGTGCCAGCAGTGAACGACAGAGCTATGGCTACACCTTC.

Of note for this clone: At one boundary the junction diverges from the germline segment, which might be a read error. V and J are TRBV3-1 (or the pseudogene TRBV3-2) and TRBJ1-1, with unresolved D. The CDR3 runs to 12 residues. Germline V gives CDR1 LGHDT, CDR2 YNNKEL (reference sequence). The CDR3 loop is CASSPSNSEAFF. The CDR3 DNA sequence: TGTGCCAGCAGCCCCTCTAACAGTGAAGCTTTCTTT.